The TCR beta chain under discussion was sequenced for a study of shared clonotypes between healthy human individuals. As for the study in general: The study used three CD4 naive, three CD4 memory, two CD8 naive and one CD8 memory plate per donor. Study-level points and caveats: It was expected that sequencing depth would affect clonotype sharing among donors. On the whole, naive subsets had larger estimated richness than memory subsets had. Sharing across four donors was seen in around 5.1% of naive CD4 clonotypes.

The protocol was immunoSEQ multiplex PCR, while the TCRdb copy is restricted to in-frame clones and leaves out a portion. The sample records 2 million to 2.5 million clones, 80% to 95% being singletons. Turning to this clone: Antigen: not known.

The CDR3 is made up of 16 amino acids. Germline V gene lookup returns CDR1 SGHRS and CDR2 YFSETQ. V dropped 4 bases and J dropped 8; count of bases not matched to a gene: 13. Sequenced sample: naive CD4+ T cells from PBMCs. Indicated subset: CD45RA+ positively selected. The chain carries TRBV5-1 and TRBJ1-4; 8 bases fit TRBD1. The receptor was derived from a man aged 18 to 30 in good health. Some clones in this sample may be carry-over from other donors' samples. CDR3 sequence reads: CASSPPEQGAGEKLFF. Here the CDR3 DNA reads TGCGCCAGCAGCCCCCCCGAGCAGGGGGCAGGAGAAAAACTGTTTTTT.